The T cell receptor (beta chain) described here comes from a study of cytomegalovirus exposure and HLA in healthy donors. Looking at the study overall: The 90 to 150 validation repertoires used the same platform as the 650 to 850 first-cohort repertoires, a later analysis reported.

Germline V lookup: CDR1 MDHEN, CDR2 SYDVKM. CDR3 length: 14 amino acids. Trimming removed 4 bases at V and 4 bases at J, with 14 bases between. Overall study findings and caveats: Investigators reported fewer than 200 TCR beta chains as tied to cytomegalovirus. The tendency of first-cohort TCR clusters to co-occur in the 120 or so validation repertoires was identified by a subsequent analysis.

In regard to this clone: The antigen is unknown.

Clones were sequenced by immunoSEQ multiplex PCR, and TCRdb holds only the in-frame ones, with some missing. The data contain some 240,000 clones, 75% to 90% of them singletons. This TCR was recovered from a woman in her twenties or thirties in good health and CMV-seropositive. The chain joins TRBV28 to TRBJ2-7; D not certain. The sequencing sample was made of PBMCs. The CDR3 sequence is CASSYQEARYEQYF. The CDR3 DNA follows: TGTGCCAGCAGTTACCAAGAGGCTAGGTACGAGCAGTACTTC.